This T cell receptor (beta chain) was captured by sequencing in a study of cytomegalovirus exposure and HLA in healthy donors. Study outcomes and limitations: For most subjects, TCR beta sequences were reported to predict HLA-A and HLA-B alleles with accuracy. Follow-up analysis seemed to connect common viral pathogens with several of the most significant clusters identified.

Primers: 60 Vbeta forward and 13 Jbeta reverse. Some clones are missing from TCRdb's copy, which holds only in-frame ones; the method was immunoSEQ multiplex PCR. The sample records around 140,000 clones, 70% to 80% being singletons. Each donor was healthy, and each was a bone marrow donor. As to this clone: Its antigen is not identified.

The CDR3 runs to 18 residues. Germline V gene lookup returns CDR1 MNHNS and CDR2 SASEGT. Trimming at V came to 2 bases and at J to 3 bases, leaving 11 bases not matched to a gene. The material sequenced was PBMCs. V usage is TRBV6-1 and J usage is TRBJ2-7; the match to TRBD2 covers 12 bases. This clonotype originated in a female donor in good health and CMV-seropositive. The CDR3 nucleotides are TGTGCCAGCAGTGAAAGGGACCGAAGGACTAGCGGGGACTACGAGCAGTACTTC. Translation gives CASSERDRRTSGDYEQYF.